The 21 T cell receptor beta chains listed next were all sequenced from one sample in a study of blood T cell repertoires in COVID-19. Clones were sequenced by immunoSEQ multiplex PCR, and TCRdb holds only the in-frame ones, with some missing. The sample carries some 150,000 clones, around 84% recorded once. The source material was peripheral blood. These receptors originate from a woman between 65 and 79 years old with COVID-19, enrolled during active disease.

This chain uses TRBV14 with TRBJ1-1, with unresolved D. Germline V gives CDR1 SGHDN, CDR2 FVKESK. Trimming pared 1 base from V and 1 base from J, leaving 10 bases between. The CDR3 length is 15 residues. The CDR3 sequence: CASSQGSGGNTEAFF. As DNA, the CDR3 is TGTGCCAGCAGCCAAGGAAGCGGTGGGAACACTGAAGCTTTCTTT. Full variable domain (outside the CDR3, taken from reference TRBV14 and TRBJ1-1): EAGVTQFPSHSVIEKGQTVTLRCDPISGHDNLYWYRRVMGKEIKFLLHFVKESKQDESGMPNNRFLAERTGGTYSTLKVQPAELEDSGVYFCASSQGSGGNTEAFFGQGTRLTVV.

This chain links TRBV27 with TRBJ1-6; 7 nucleotides line up with TRBD1. This CDR3 has 16 residues. CDR1 and CDR2 from the germline V gene are MNHEY and SMNVEV (reference sequence). The trim removed 5 bases at V and 0 bases at J, leaving 4 bases unmatched. This CDR3 is CASSPRQGSYNSPLHF. For the CDR3, the DNA is TGTGCCAGCAGTCCCCGACAGGGCTCCTATAATTCACCCCTCCACTTT.

In DNA, the CDR3 is TGTGCCATATCGTACACGATGAACACTGAAGCTTTCTTT. Encoded protein: CAISYTMNTEAFF. The chain couples TRBV6-6 to TRBJ1-1; no clear D. CDR1 and CDR2 (germline): MNHNY, SVGAGI (reference sequence). V shed 10 bases and J shed 0 bases, with 12 bases lying between them. This CDR3 region has 13 residues.

CDR3 protein: CASSLYRATNEKLFF. Written as DNA, the CDR3 is TGCGCCAGCAGCTTGTACAGGGCTACTAATGAAAAACTGTTTTTT. The chain links TRBV5-1 to TRBJ1-4, with D possibly being TRBD1 (6 bases). Germline lookup yields CDR1 SGHRS and CDR2 YFSETQ. The CDR3 loop spans 15 amino acids. V gave up 1 base and J gave up 2 bases, with 9 bases separating them.

Only a few counts were recorded for this clone. The chain links TRBV7-3 to TRBJ1-2, with D possibly TRBD1 on 6 matching bases. CDR1 is SGHTA, CDR2 FQGTGA, per germline. The ends were cut back, 4 bases at V and 7 bases at J, with 13 bases in the middle. The CDR3 extends over 13 amino acids. The CDR3 DNA reads as TGTGCCAGCAGCTCCTCCCCAGGGGTTGGCTACACCTTC. This codes for CASSSSPGVGYTF.

The sample holds one count of this clone. The chain couples TRBV14 to TRBJ2-5, with unresolved D. The length of the CDR3 is 16 residues. Between the trimmed V and J ends, which lost 1 base and 2 bases, there was a span of 14 bases. From germline, CDR1 is SGHDN and CDR2 FVKESK. CDR3 bases: TGTGCCAGCAGCCAAGTCACCCTATACGGGCAAGAGACCCAGTACTTC. This sequence encodes CASSQVTLYGQETQYF. Together with reference TRBV14 and TRBJ2-5, the CDR3 gives the full variable domain: EAGVTQFPSHSVIEKGQTVTLRCDPISGHDNLYWYRRVMGKEIKFLLHFVKESKQDESGMPNNRFLAERTGGTYSTLKVQPAELEDSGVYFCASSQVTLYGQETQYFGPGTRLLVL.

As DNA, the CDR3 is TGTGCCAGTAGTATAAGGGGGGGACAGCCCCAGCATTTT. It encodes CASSIRGGQPQHF. This rearrangement joins TRBV19 to TRBJ1-5, with a tentative D call TRBD1 (6 bases). The germline V gene encodes CDR1 LNHDA and CDR2 SQIVND (reference sequence). Between the trimmed V and J ends, which lost 2 bases and 7 bases, there was a span of 9 bases. The CDR3 sequence is 13 residues long.

The chain carries TRBV2 and TRBJ1-2; D possibly corresponds to TRBD1 (5 bases). The CDR3 sequence is 14 residues long. V dropped 4 bases and J dropped 2 bases, with 11 bases sitting between them. Germline lookup yields CDR1 SNHLY and CDR2 FYNNEI. The CDR3 is CASSVYRGNYGYTF. The CDR3, as DNA: TGTGCCAGCAGTGTCTATAGGGGAAACTATGGCTACACCTTC.

The chain joins TRBV18 to TRBJ2-5; D gene ambiguous. This CDR3 is 11 amino acids long. The V end was cut by 2 bases, the J end by 6 bases, with 4 bases between. Germline V gene lookup returns CDR1 KGHSH and CDR2 LQKENI. CDR3 DNA: TGTGCCAGCTCACCAATCAAGACCCAGTACTTC. As protein: CASSPIKTQYF.

This chain uses TRBV28 with TRBJ2-2, with TRBD2 as a possible D gene (6 bases). The V and J ends lost 7 bases and 4 bases respectively, with 10 bases between them. The germline V gene encodes CDR1 MDHEN and CDR2 SYDVKM. The CDR3 is made up of 13 amino acids. This chain's CDR3 is CASKSGSTGELFF. DNA of the CDR3: TGTGCCAGCAAGAGCGGGTCCACCGGGGAGCTGTTTTTT.

This rearrangement joins TRBV27 to TRBJ1-3; weak D call: TRBD1 (6 bases). The V and J ends lost 5 bases and 2 bases respectively, with 13 bases between them. From germline, CDR1 is MNHEY and CDR2 SMNVEV (reference sequence). The CDR3 is made up of 15 amino acids. The CDR3 sequence: CASSPAGVTGNTIYF. CDR3 nucleotide sequence: TGTGCCAGCAGTCCCGCAGGGGTAACTGGAAACACCATATATTTT.

The chain carries TRBV2 and TRBJ1-2; D gene ambiguous. The germline V gene encodes CDR1 SNHLY and CDR2 FYNNEI. The CDR3 extends over 17 amino acids. V was shortened by 4 bases and J by 6 bases, with 24 bases between the two germline ends. The DNA of the CDR3 is TGTGCCAGCAGTGCCGGGCCGATCGGGCAGCGAGGGAATGGCTACACCTTC. Protein sequence: CASSAGPIGQRGNGYTF.

The V call is TRBV19, the J call TRBJ2-6; possibly TRBD2 for D (5 bases). With 1 base removed from V and 0 bases from J, the gap between germline ends came to 7 bases. This CDR3 has 16 amino acids. Germline-derived CDR1 and CDR2 are LNHDA and SQIVND (reference sequence). The CDR3 sequence is CASSIVRGSGANVLTF. The CDR3 DNA follows: TGTGCCAGTAGTATAGTTCGGGGCTCTGGGGCCAACGTCCTGACTTTC.

This rearrangement joins TRBV6-6 to TRBJ1-4, with a tentative D call TRBD1 (6 bases). V lost 8 bases and J 4 bases, leaving 14 bases between the germline ends. The CDR3 runs 14 residues. Germline CDR1 and CDR2: MNHNY and SVGAGI (reference sequence). The CDR3 loop reads CASRGGAGNEKLFF. CDR3 sequence (DNA): TGTGCCAGCCGCGGGGGGGCGGGTAATGAAAAACTGTTTTTT.

V usage is TRBV7-9 and J usage is TRBJ2-3, with unresolved D. Trimming cost V 7 bases and J 5 bases, with 10 bases left between them. This CDR3 contains 12 residues. CDR1 is SEHNR and CDR2 is FQNEAQ in the germline V gene (reference sequence). The CDR3 region has the DNA TGTGCCAGCACCCCCGGTGGAGATACGCAGTATTTT. Translating gives CASTPGGDTQYF. Using reference TRBV7-9 and TRBJ2-3 for the parts outside the CDR3, the full variable domain is DTGVSQNPRHKITKRGQNVTFRCDPISEHNRLYWYRQTLGQGPEFLTYFQNEAQLEKSRLLSDRFSAERPKGSFSTLEIQRTEQGDSAMYLCASTPGGDTQYFGPGTRLTVL.

The V call is TRBV9, the J call TRBJ2-7; 7 bases are a match to TRBD1. After removal of 0 bases from V and 2 bases from J, the junction contained 2 bases not matched to a gene. The V gene's germline CDR1 is SGDLS and CDR2 YYNGEE. This CDR3 is 14 amino acids long. CDR3 protein: CASSVGQGPYEQYV. The DNA of the CDR3 is TGTGCCAGCAGCGTAGGACAGGGCCCCTACGAGCAGTACGTC.

The rearrangement joins TRBV7-9 to TRBJ2-7; D is unclear. V shed 5 bases and J shed 2 bases, with 4 bases lying between them. CDR1 and CDR2 from the germline V gene are SEHNR and FQNEAQ (reference sequence). The CDR3 extends over 11 amino acids. Here the CDR3 DNA reads TGTGCCAGCAGCCCCGCCTACGAGCAGTACTTC. Amino acid sequence: CASSPAYEQYF.

The CDR3 region is CASSFGGVNGYTF. The CDR3 DNA follows: TGTGCCAGCAGTTTCGGGGGGGTTAATGGCTACACCTTC. The chain employs TRBV28 and TRBJ1-2, with D possibly matching TRBD1 (5 bases). Germline CDR1 and CDR2: MDHEN and SYDVKM. CDR3 size: 13 residues. Deletions cut 3 bases from V and 6 bases from J, with 11 bases between.

This clone occurred a few times. The rearrangement uses TRBV28 and TRBJ1-4; D ambiguous. The CDR3 length is 15 residues. The V gene's germline CDR1 is MDHEN and CDR2 SYDVKM. Trimming removed 5 bases at V and 2 bases at J, with 12 bases between. CDR3 in amino acids: CASSLGGLTNEKLFF. In DNA, the CDR3 is TGTGCCAGCAGTCTCGGAGGTCTTACTAATGAAAAACTGTTTTTT.

This clone was picked up a small number of times. V usage is TRBV19 and J usage is TRBJ1-1; 7 positions agree with TRBD1. V trimming: 3 bases; J trimming: 7 bases; junction bases outside the gene matches: 5. This CDR3 has 13 amino acids. The germline gives CDR1 LNHDA, CDR2 SQIVND (reference sequence). The CDR3 DNA is TGTGCCAGTAGTATCCAGGGGGGCAGTGAAGCTTTCTTT. This encodes CASSIQGGSEAFF.

Only one count was recorded for this clone. V and J are TRBV20-1 and TRBJ2-7; D is ambiguous. Germline V lookup: CDR1 DFQATT, CDR2 SNEGSKA (reference sequence). V was shortened by 5 bases and J by 0 bases, with 5 bases between the two germline ends. The CDR3 is 11 residues long. CDR3 coding DNA: TGCAGTGCTCGGAGCTCCTACGAGCAGTACTTC. Amino acids: CSARSSYEQYF.